This T cell receptor (beta chain) derives from a study of blood T cell repertoires in COVID-19. The CDR3 length is 15 residues. Trimming shortened V by 3 bases and J by 0 bases, and 10 bases separated the two germline ends. CDR1 SGHDT and CDR2 YYEEEE come from the germline V gene. Authors' processing steps: Researchers report that nucleated cell counts were estimated from reference gene primer amplification. Profiled with immunoSEQ multiplex PCR; TCRdb holds only in-frame clones, not every one. D and trimming come from the DNA, and the V and J calls and clone size come from that table. The sample has roughly 290,000 clones; about nine tenths are singletons. All enrollees were about 18 to 100 years old and from approximately 24 US areas.

Sequenced sample: PBMCs or T cells enriched from blood (not recorded which). This receptor was identified in a woman in her 40s who had recovered from COVID-19. The J gene is TRBJ1-5, the V gene TRBV5-6; D unclear. In nucleotides, the CDR3 is TGTGCCAGCAGCTATGGCCGATATAGCAATCAGCCCCAGCATTTT. Its translation: CASSYGRYSNQPQHF.